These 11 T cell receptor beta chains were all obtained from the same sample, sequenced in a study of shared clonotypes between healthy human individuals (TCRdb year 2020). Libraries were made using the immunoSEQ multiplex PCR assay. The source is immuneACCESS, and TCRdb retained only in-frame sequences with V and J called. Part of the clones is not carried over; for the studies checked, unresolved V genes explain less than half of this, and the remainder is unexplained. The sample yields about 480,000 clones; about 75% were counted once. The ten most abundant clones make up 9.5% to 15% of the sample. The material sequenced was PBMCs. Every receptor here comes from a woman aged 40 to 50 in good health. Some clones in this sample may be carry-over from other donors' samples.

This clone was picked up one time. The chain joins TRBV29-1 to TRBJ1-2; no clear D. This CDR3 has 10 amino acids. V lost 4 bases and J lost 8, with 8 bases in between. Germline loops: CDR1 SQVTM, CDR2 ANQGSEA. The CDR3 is CSVGHSGYTF. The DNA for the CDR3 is TGCAGCGTTGGACACAGCGGCTACACCTTC.

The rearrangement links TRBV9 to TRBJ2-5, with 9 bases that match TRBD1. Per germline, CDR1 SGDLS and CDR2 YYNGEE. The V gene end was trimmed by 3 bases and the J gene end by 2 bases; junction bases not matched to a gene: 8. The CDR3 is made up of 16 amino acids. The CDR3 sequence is CASSAGTGLGQETQYF. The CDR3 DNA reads TGTGCCAGCAGCGCCGGGACAGGGCTTGGACAAGAGACCCAGTACTTC.

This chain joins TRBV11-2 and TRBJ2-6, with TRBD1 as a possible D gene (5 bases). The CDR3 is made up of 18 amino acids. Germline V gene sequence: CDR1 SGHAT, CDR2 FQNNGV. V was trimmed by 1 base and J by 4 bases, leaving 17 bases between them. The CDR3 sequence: CASSLGPGQGAGANVLTF. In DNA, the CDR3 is TGTGCCAGCAGCTTAGGTCCCGGTCAGGGCGCCGGGGCCAACGTCCTGACTTTC.

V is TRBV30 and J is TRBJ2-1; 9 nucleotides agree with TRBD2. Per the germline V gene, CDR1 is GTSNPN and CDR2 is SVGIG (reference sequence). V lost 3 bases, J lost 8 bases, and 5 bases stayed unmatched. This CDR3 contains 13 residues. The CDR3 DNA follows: TGTGCCTGGAGCGGACTAGCGATCGATGAGCAGTTCTTC. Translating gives CAWSGLAIDEQFF. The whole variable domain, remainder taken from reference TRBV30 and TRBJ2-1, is SQTIHQWPATLVQPVGSPLSLECTVEGTSNPNLYWYRQAAGRGLQLLFYSVGIGQISSEVPQNLSASRPQDRQFILSSKKLLLSDSGFYLCAWSGLAIDEQFFGPGTRLTVL.

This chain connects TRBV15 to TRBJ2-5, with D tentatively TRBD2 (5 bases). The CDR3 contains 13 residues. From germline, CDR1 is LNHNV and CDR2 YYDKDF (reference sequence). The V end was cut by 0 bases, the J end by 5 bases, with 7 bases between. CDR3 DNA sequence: TGTGCCACCAGCAGAGATTCTAGCGAGACCCAGTACTTC. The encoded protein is CATSRDSSETQYF. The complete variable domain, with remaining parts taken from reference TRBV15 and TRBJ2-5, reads DAMVIQNPRYQVTQFGKPVTLSCSQTLNHNVMYWYQQKSSQAPKLLFHYYDKDFNNEADTPDNFQSRRPNTSFCFLDIRSPGLGDTAMYLCATSRDSSETQYFGPGTRLLVL.

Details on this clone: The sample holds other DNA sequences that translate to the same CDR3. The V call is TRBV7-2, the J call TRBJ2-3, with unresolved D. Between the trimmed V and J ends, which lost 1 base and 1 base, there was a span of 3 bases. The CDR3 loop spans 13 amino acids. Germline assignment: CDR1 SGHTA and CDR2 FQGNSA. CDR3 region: CASSLVGTDTQYF. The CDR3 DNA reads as TGTGCCAGCAGCTTAGTTGGCACAGATACGCAGTATTTT. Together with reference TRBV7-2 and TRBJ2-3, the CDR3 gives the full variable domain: GAGVSQSPSNKVTEKGKDVELRCDPISGHTALYWYRQSLGQGLEFLIYFQGNSAPDKSGLPSDRFSAERTGGSVSTLTIQRTQQEDSAVYLCASSLVGTDTQYFGPGTRLTVL.

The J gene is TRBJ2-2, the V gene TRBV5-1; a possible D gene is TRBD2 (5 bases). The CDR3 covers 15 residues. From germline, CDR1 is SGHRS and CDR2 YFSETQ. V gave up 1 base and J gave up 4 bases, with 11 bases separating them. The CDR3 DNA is TGCGCCAGCAGCTTGTCGGGGATTGGCACCGGGGAGCTGTTTTTT. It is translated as CASSLSGIGTGELFF.

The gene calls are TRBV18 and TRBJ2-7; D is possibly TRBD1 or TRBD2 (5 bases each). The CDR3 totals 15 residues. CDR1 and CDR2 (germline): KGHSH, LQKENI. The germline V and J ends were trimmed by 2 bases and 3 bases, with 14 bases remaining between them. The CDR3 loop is CASSPFRDAIYEQYF. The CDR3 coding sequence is TGTGCCAGCTCACCATTCCGGGACGCAATCTACGAGCAGTACTTC.

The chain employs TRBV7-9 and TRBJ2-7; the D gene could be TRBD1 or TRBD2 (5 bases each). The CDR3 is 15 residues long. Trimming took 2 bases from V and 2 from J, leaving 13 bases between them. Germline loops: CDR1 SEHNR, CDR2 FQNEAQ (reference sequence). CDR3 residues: CASSLKPGPTYEQYF. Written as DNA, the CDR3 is TGTGCCAGCAGCTTAAAGCCGGGGCCTACCTACGAGCAGTACTTC. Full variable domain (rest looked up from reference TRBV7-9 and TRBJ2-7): DTGVSQNPRHKITKRGQNVTFRCDPISEHNRLYWYRQTLGQGPEFLTYFQNEAQLEKSRLLSDRFSAERPKGSFSTLEIQRTEQGDSAMYLCASSLKPGPTYEQYFGPGTRLTVT.

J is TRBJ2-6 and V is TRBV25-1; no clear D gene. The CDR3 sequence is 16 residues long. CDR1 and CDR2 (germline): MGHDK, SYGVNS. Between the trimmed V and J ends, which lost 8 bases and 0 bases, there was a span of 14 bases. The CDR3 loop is CASFGGRSSGANVLTF. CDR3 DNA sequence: TGTGCCAGCTTCGGTGGACGCAGCTCTGGGGCCAACGTCCTGACTTTC. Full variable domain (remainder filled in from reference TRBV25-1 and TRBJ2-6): EADIYQTPRYLVIGTGKKITLECSQTMGHDKMYWYQQDPGMELHLIHYSYGVNSTEKGDLSSESTVSRIRTEHFPLTLESARPSHTSQYLCASFGGRSSGANVLTFGAGSRLTVL.

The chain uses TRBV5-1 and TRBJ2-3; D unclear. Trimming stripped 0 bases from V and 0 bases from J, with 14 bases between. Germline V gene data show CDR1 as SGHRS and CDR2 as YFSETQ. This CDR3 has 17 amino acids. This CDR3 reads CASSLGPTTTSTDTQYF. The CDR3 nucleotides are TGCGCCAGCAGCTTGGGGCCTACTACAACTAGCACAGATACGCAGTATTTT.